This T cell receptor beta chain was profiled in a study of blood T cell repertoires in COVID-19. Only in-frame clones appear in the TCRdb table, and some are missing; sequencing was by immunoSEQ multiplex PCR. Found here are about 220,000 clones, about three quarters of them singletons; the top ten hold about 7.2%. Trimming took 6 bases from V and 8 from J; bases not matched to a gene: 8. The CDR3 totals 13 residues. The germline V gene encodes CDR1 SNHLY and CDR2 FYNNEI. This clonotype originated in a woman aged 70-85 years with acute or convalescent COVID-19. Input material: peripheral blood. This rearrangement joins TRBV2 to TRBJ1-2, with TRBD1 matching over 8 bases. Here the CDR3 DNA reads TGTGCCAGCAGCAGGACAGGGCGGCTGGGCTACACCTTC. Translation gives CASSRTGRLGYTF.